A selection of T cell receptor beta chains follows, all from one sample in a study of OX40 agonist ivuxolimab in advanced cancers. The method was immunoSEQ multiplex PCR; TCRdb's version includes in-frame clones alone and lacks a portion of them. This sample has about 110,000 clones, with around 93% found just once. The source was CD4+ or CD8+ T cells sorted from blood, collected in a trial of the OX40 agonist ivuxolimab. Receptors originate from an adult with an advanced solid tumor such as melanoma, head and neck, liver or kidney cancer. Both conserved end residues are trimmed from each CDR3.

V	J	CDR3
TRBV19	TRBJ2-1	ASNSAGPTYNEQF
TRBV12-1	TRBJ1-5	ASSFVLYREVFQPQH
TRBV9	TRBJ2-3	ASSNPSAGRNTDTQY
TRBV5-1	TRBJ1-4	ASRRDRTNEKLF
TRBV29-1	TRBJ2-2	SVQGAPNTGELF
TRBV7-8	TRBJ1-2	ASSFLPAGTDYGYT
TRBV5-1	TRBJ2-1	ASSWQRGLAGSNEQF
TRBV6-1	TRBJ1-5	ASSEGYTGNQPQH
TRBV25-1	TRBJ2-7	ASSEAAGGQLPYEQY
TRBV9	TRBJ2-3	ASSAPGTIITDTQY
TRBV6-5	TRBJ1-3	ASSYSPGLRGNTIY
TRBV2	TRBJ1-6	ASSPPGMGNSPLH
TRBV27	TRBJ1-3	ASSLSGIGNTIY
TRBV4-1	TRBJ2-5	ASSPPQTGAQETQY
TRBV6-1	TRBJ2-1	ASSESGAANNEQF
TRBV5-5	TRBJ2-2	ASTDRGMGELF
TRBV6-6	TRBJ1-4	ASTAGSTNEKLF
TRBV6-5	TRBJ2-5	ASSPRPAGGETQY
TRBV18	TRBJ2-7	ASSLGQDPTYEQY
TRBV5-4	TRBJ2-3	ASSLTSGGPTDTQY
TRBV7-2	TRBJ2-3	ASTPPSGRLPDTQY
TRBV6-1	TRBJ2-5	ASRAPHRGETQY